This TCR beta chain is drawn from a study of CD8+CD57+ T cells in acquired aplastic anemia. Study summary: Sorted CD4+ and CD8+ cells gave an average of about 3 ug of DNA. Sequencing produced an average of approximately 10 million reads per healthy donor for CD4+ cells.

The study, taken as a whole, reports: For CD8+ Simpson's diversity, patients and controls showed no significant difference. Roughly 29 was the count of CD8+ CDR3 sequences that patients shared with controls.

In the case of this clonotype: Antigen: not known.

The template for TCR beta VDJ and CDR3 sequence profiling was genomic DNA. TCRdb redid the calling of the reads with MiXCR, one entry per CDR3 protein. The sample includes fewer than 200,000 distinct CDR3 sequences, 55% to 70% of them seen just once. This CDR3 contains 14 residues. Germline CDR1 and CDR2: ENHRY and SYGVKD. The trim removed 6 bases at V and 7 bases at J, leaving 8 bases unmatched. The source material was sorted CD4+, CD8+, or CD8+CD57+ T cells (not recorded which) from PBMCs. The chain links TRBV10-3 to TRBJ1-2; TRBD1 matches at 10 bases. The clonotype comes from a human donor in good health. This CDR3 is CAISGTGVVGGYTF. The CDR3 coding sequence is TGTGCCATCAGCGGGACAGGGGTAGTGGGTGGCTACACCTTC.